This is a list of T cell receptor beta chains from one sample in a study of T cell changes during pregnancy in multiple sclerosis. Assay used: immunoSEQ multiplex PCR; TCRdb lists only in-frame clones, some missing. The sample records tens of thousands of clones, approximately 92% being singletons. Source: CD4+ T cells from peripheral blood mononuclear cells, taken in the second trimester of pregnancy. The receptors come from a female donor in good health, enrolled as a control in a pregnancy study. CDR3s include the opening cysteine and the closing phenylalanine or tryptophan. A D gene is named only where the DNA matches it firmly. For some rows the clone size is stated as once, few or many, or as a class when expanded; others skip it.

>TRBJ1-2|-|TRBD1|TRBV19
TGTGCCAGTAGTGGGGGACAGGGATCAGCTAACTATGGCTACACCTTC
CASSGGQGSANYGYTF
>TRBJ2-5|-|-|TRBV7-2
TGTGCCAGCAGCTTAAATGACTACCTACAAGAGACCCAGTACTTC
CASSLNDYLQETQYF
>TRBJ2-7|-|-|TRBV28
TGTGCCAGCAGTCCTCCGGGGAGTGGTGACTACGAGCAGTACTTC
CASSPPGSGDYEQYF
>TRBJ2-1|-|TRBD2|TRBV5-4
TGTGCCAGCAGTTTACCGGCGGGAGACAATGAGCAGTTCTTC
CASSLPAGDNEQFF
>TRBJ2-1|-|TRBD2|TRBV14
TGTGCCAGCAGCCAAGATAGCGGGAGGGCCAGTAGGCAGTTCTTC
CASSQDSGRASRQFF
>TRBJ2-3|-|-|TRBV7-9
TGTGCCAGCAGCTTAGCCCGTGGCTCAGATACGCAGTATTTT
CASSLARGSDTQYF
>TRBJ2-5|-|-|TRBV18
TGTGCCAGCTCACCTGGAATCACTGGGGCCCTGATGGAGACCCAGTACTTC
CASSPGITGALMETQYF
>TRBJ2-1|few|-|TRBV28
TGTGCCAGCAGACGAGGTGAGGGCTCCTACAATGAGCAGTTCTTC
CASRRGEGSYNEQFF
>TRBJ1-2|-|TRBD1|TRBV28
TGTGCCAGCAGCCAGGGGACAGGGGGAGAGGGCTATGGCTACACCTTC
CASSQGTGGEGYGYTF
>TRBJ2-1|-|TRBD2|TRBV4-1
TGCGCCAGCAGCCAAGTCACTAGCGTGCCTCGAGACCCTTACAATGAGCAGTTCTTC
CASSQVTSVPRDPYNEQFF
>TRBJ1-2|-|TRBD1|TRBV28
TGTGCCAGCAGTTTAGACAGGGGGCGCTTGGGTGGCTACACCTTC
CASSLDRGRLGGYTF
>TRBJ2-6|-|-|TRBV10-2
TGCGCCAGCAGTGATTCCCCTCCGGGACTGAGGACTGCTGGGGCCAACGTCCTGACTTTC
CASSDSPPGLRTAGANVLTF
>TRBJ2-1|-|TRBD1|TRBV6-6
TGTGCCAGCACCACTGGGACAGGGGGGAATGAGCAGTTCTTC
CASTTGTGGNEQFF
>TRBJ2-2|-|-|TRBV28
TGTGCCAGCATCGGGGAAACCGGGGAGCTGTTTTTT
CASIGETGELFF
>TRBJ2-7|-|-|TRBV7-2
TGTGCCAGCAGCCACGGACAGTCCTACGAGCAGTACTTC
CASSHGQSYEQYF
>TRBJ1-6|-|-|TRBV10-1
TGCGCCAGCAGTGAGACAATCAATTCACCCCTCCACTTT
CASSETINSPLHF
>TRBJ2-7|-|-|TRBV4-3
TGCGCCAGCAGCCAAGATTTGAGCTCGTACGAGCAGTACTTC
CASSQDLSSYEQYF
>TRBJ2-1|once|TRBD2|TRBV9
TGTGCCAGCAGCGTAGATGGGAGGGACCTCAATGAGCAGTTCTTC
CASSVDGRDLNEQFF
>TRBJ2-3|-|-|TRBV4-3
TGCGCCAGCAGCCAAGCCTATAGCACAGATACGCAGTATTTT
CASSQAYSTDTQYF
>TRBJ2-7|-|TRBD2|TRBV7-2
TGTGCCAGGGGCTCGCGACTAGCGGGAGGGGAAACCTACGAGCAGTACTTC
CARGSRLAGGETYEQYF
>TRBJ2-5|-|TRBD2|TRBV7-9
TGTGCCAGCAGCCACCTCTTGGGACTATTCCAAGAGACCCAGTACTTC
CASSHLLGLFQETQYF
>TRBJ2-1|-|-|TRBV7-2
TGTGCCAGCAGCTTAGTCTGGGGCGTTTGGGATGAGCAGTTCTTC
CASSLVWGVWDEQFF
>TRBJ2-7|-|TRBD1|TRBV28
TGTGCCAGCAGCTTTCAGGGGGCCTTATCCTACGAGCAGTACTTC
CASSFQGALSYEQYF
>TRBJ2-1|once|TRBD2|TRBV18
TGTGCCAGCTCACCACTAGGCCTAGCGGCCCTCCCAGACTACAATGAGCAGTTCTTC
CASSPLGLAALPDYNEQFF
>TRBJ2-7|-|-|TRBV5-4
TGTGCCAGCAGCTTCGACTTTAGCTCCTACGAGCAGTACTTC
CASSFDFSSYEQYF
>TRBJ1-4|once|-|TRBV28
TGTGCCAGCAGTCCCCCAGACACCAGACGAACTAATGAAAAACTGTTTTTT
CASSPPDTRRTNEKLFF
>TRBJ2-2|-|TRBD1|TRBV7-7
TGTGCTAGCAGCCCTCGGGGGACAGGGGGGTACACCGGGGAGCTGTTTTTT
CASSPRGTGGYTGELFF
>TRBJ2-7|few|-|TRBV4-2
TGTGCCAGCAGCCAAGAACGGGCGGGGACCTACGAGCAGTACTTC
CASSQERAGTYEQYF
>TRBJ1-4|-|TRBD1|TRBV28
TGTGCCAGCAGTCCGGGACAGACTAATGAAAAACTGTTTTTT
CASSPGQTNEKLFF
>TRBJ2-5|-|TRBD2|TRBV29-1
TGCAGCGCTCCCATACAAGCGGGGGGAGAGACCCAGTACTTC
CSAPIQAGGETQYF
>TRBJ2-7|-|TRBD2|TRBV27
TGTGCCAGCAGCATACCAGGAGCGGGGGGGCACGAGCAGTACTTC
CASSIPGAGGHEQYF
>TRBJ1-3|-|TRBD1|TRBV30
TGTGCCTGCCGGACAGGGGCTGGAAACACCATATATTTT
CACRTGAGNTIYF
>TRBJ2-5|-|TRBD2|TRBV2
TGTGCCAGCAGTGAAGAACGGCTAGCGGGAGCAGAGACCCAGTACTTC
CASSEERLAGAETQYF
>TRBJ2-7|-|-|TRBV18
TGTGCCAGCTCCTCGGGGGGCCAGTCCTACGAGCAGTACTTC
CASSSGGQSYEQYF
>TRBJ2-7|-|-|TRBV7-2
TGTGCCAGCAGCTTAGTCTACGGGAAACACCAACCCTACGAGCAGTACTTC
CASSLVYGKHQPYEQYF
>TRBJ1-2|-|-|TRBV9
TGTGCCAGCAGCCCATGGGGGGGGCGAGGCTACACCTTC
CASSPWGGRGYTF
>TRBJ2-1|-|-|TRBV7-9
TGTGCCAGCAGCTCAGGCTACCCCTACAATGAGCAGTTCTTC
CASSSGYPYNEQFF
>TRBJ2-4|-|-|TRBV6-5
TGTGCCAGCAGCTGGGCAGGACGGGACAATGTTCAGTACTTC
CASSWAGRDNVQYF
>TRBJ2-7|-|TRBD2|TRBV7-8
TGTGCCAGCAGCTTAGCCCGACTAGCGGAGTACTACGAGCAGTACTTC
CASSLARLAEYYEQYF
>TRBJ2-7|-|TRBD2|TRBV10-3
TGTGCCATCAGCTTAGAGCGGCTAGCGGACTCCTACGAGCAGTACTTC
CAISLERLADSYEQYF
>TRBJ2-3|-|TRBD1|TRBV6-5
TGTGCCAGCCGCGGGACAGGGATCGGGCAGTATTTT
CASRGTGIGQYF
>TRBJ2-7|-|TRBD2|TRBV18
TGTGCCAGCTCACCCCGTTTAGCGGGAGGCGCCTACGAGCAGTACTTC
CASSPRLAGGAYEQYF
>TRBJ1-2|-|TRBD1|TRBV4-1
TGCGCCAGCAGCCAACCTACAGGGGGCCGCTATGGCTACACCTTC
CASSQPTGGRYGYTF
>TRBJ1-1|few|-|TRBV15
TGTGCCACCAGCAGAGATTTTAGGTCTCGGGTGAGGGTCCCTGAAGCTTTCTTT
CATSRDFRSRVRVPEAFF
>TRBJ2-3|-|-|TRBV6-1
TGTGCCAGCAGTGAAAAGGGAGCCACAGATACGCAGTATTTT
CASSEKGATDTQYF
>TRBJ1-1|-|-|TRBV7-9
TGTGCCAGCAGCTTAGCCCCCCAGGGCAACACTGAAGCTTTCTTT
CASSLAPQGNTEAFF
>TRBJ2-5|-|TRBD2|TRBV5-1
TGCGCCAGCAGCTTGTTGGGGATTAGCGGGGGGGAAGAGACCCAGTACTTC
CASSLLGISGGEETQYF
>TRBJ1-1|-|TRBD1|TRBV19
TGTGCCAGTAGTCCCCACAGGGGAAGGGACACTGAAGCTTTCTTT
CASSPHRGRDTEAFF
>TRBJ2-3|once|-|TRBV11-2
TGTGCCAGCAGCTTAGAGGGTGGGGGGGGCCAACATACGCAGTATTTT
CASSLEGGGGQHTQYF
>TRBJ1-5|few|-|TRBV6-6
TGTGCCAGCAGTTACTCTAGTAGCAATCAGCCCCAGCATTTT
CASSYSSSNQPQHF